Below, 27 T cell receptor beta chains from the same sample are listed, as sequenced in a study of T cells in localized non-small cell lung cancer. The assay was immunoSEQ multiplex PCR, and TCRdb's table has in-frame clones only and misses some. The sample contains around 78,000 clones, 80% of which appear only once. The material sequenced was peripheral blood, taken before any cancer treatment. These receptors were collected from an older female donor with stage I lung adenocarcinoma.

Written as DNA, the CDR3 is TGTGCCAGCTCCCCTTTTAAGAACACTGAAGCTTTCTTT. Amino acids: CASSPFKNTEAFF. The chain employs TRBV25-1 and TRBJ1-1; no clear D. Trimming removed 8 bases at V and 1 base at J, with 11 bases between. This CDR3 is 13 amino acids long. Germline V gives CDR1 MGHDK, CDR2 SYGVNS.

CDR3 loop: CASSSPRAGRSNYGYTF. CDR3 nucleotide sequence: TGTGCCAGCAGCTCCCCCCGAGCGGGACGGAGTAACTATGGCTACACCTTC. The chain is built from TRBV7-2 and TRBJ1-2; possibly TRBD1 for D (5 bases). The CDR3 extends over 17 amino acids. Between the trimmed V and J ends, which lost 4 bases and 1 base, there was a span of 19 bases. Germline lookup yields CDR1 SGHTA and CDR2 FQGNSA.

The V call is TRBV5-1, the J call TRBJ1-4; D may be TRBD1 (5 bases). The CDR3 contains 16 residues. From germline, CDR1 is SGHRS and CDR2 YFSETQ. The V gene lost 2 bases and the J gene lost 0 bases, with 11 bases spanning the gap. The CDR3, as DNA: TGCGCCAGCAGCTTTACTATGGGGGCAACTAATGAAAAACTGTTTTTT. As protein: CASSFTMGATNEKLFF.

The chain recombines TRBV29-1 with TRBJ2-3, with D unclear. Germline V gene lookup returns CDR1 SQVTM and CDR2 ANQGSEA. This CDR3 region has 12 residues. Trimming stripped 6 bases from V and 1 base from J, with 8 bases between. DNA for the CDR3: TGCAGCGTGGGCCCGGGCACAGATACGCAGTATTTT. As protein: CSVGPGTDTQYF.

The chain joins TRBV28 to TRBJ1-1; D gene unclear. V shed 6 bases and J shed 1 base, with 12 bases lying between them. CDR1 and CDR2 from the germline V gene are MDHEN and SYDVKM. The CDR3 consists of 14 residues. The DNA of the CDR3 is TGTGCCAGCAGGCTGACAAAATCGAACACTGAAGCTTTCTTT. It codes for CASRLTKSNTEAFF.

This clone was seen more than once but under ten times. The chain employs TRBV16 and TRBJ2-3; D uncertain. The germline V gene has CDR1 KGHSY and CDR2 FQNENV. The CDR3 has 12 amino acids. V lost 2 bases and J lost 12, with 12 bases in between. CDR3 coding DNA: TGTGCCAGCAGCCAAAAGCCAGCAGCACAGTATTTT. Its protein is CASSQKPAAQYF. The full variable domain, in which reference TRBV16 and TRBJ2-3 provide the parts outside the CDR3, is GEEVAQTPKHLVRGEGQKAKLYCAPIKGHSYVFWYQQVLKNEFKFLISFQNENVFDETGMPKERFSAKCLPNSPCSLEIQATKLEDSAVYFCASSQKPAAQYFGPGTRLTVL.

The chain joins TRBV5-8 to TRBJ2-5, with D tentatively TRBD1 (5 bases). V was shortened by 2 bases and J by 2 bases, with 10 bases between the two germline ends. The CDR3 has 14 residues. Germline CDR1 reads SGHTS; CDR2 reads YDEGEE. DNA of the CDR3: TGTGCCAGCAGCTTCAGGGTCTTTCAAGAGACCCAGTACTTC. Translated: CASSFRVFQETQYF.

The chain carries TRBV11-2 and TRBJ2-2, with 7 bases that match TRBD1. The CDR3 extends over 16 amino acids. Germline V gene lookup returns CDR1 SGHAT and CDR2 FQNNGV. The trim removed 6 bases at V and 0 bases at J, leaving 7 bases unmatched. This chain's CDR3 is CASRHRGQSNTGELFF. DNA of the CDR3: TGTGCCAGCAGGCACCGGGGACAGTCGAACACCGGGGAGCTGTTTTTT.

In the case of this clone: The junction and the germline gene differ at one end; a read error may be behind it. The chain has TRBV7-2 and TRBJ2-5; TRBD2 matches 10 bases. This CDR3 has 14 amino acids. CDR1 SGHTA and CDR2 FQGNSA come from the germline V gene. The CDR3 sequence is CASSVAGGTETQYF. The CDR3 coding sequence is TGTGCCAGCAGCGTAGCGGGAGGTACAGAGACCCAGTACTTC.

The sample holds a few counts of this clone. V and J are TRBV7-2 and TRBJ1-5; no reliable D call. CDR3 length equals 12 residues. Germline-derived CDR1 and CDR2 are SGHTA and FQGNSA. With 3 bases removed from V and 7 bases from J, the gap between germline ends came to 7 bases. CDR3 nucleotides: TGTGCCAGCAGCTTTAGTAACCAGCCCCAGCATTTT. Protein product: CASSFSNQPQHF. Full variable domain (remainder filled in from reference TRBV7-2 and TRBJ1-5): GAGVSQSPSNKVTEKGKDVELRCDPISGHTALYWYRQSLGQGLEFLIYFQGNSAPDKSGLPSDRFSAERTGGSVSTLTIQRTQQEDSAVYLCASSFSNQPQHFGDGTRLSIL.

This chain links TRBV27 with TRBJ2-7; D is perhaps TRBD2 (6 bases). The CDR3 consists of 13 residues. Trimming shortened V by 4 bases and J by 3 bases, and 10 bases separated the two germline ends. Per the germline V gene, CDR1 is MNHEY and CDR2 is SMNVEV (reference sequence). The CDR3, as DNA: TGTGCCAGCAGTTCGGGGGTTAACTACGAGCAGTACTTC. Residues: CASSSGVNYEQYF.

This clone was seen once. The V gene is TRBV28, the J gene TRBJ1-1; D is ambiguous. The length of the CDR3 is 14 residues. Germline V gene lookup returns CDR1 MDHEN and CDR2 SYDVKM. V dropped 7 bases and J dropped 2 bases, with 14 bases sitting between them. Here the CDR3 DNA reads TGTGCCAGCATCCTGGCCACCCCTAACACTGAAGCTTTCTTT. It encodes CASILATPNTEAFF.

The chain recombines TRBV6-1 with TRBJ2-7; no reliable D call. Trimming shortened V by 7 bases and J by 3 bases, and 13 bases separated the two germline ends. Per the germline V gene, CDR1 is MNHNS and CDR2 is SASEGT. This CDR3 is 13 amino acids long. For the CDR3, the DNA is TGTGCCAGCACCCTACAATTCAACTACGAGCAGTACTTC. Its protein product is CASTLQFNYEQYF.

The chain links TRBV4-3 to TRBJ2-1; D gene ambiguous. CDR1 is LGHNA and CDR2 is YSLEER in the germline V gene. Trimming stripped 2 bases from V and 7 bases from J, with 12 bases between. CDR3 length equals 14 residues. CDR3 in amino acids: CASSQTIGANEQFF. CDR3 coding DNA: TGCGCCAGCAGCCAAACCATAGGAGCTAATGAGCAGTTCTTC.

This chain uses TRBV5-3 with TRBJ2-7; D perhaps matches TRBD1 (6 bases). TRBV5-3 is placed among ORFs of uncertain function. The CDR3 length is 14 residues. Trimming stripped 1 base from V and 0 bases from J, with 8 bases between. The CDR3 sequence is CARSLTGHSYEQYF. CDR3 bases: TGTGCCAGAAGCTTGACGGGACACTCCTACGAGCAGTACTTC.

The chain carries TRBV5-1 and TRBJ2-7; 11 nucleotides match TRBD2. There are 15 residues in the CDR3. The germline V gene has CDR1 SGHRS and CDR2 YFSETQ. Losses at the gene ends were 0 bases for V and 5 bases for J; bases not matched to a gene: 4. The CDR3 loop is CASSLATSGGHEQYF. CDR3 nucleotide sequence: TGCGCCAGCAGCTTGGCCACTAGCGGGGGCCACGAGCAGTACTTC.

This chain connects TRBV2 to TRBJ1-1; D not certain. Germline CDR1 reads SNHLY; CDR2 reads FYNNEI. The CDR3 contains 13 residues. V gave up 8 bases and J gave up 2 bases, with 12 bases separating them. CDR3 bases: TGTGCCAGCGAGCTCAACAGAAACACTGAAGCTTTCTTT. Translation gives CASELNRNTEAFF.

This clone has a handful of counts. The genes are TRBV7-2 and TRBJ2-1; 8 nucleotides match TRBD2. This CDR3 comprises 15 residues. CDR1 SGHTA and CDR2 FQGNSA come from the germline V gene. With 5 bases clipped from V and 8 bases from J, the junction kept 11 bases outside the gene matches. The CDR3, as DNA: TGTGCCAGCAGCCTCGGAGGGACTAGAGGCCATGAGCAGTTCTTC. Translating gives CASSLGGTRGHEQFF.

J is TRBJ2-5 and V is TRBV5-1; 7 bases are a match to TRBD2. Germline CDR1 reads SGHRS; CDR2 reads YFSETQ. This CDR3 is built from 17 residues. V lost 0 bases, J lost 5 bases, and 13 bases stayed unmatched. CDR3 region: CASSLGVREPALETQYF. The CDR3 coding sequence is TGCGCCAGCAGCTTGGGGGTGCGGGAGCCAGCCCTGGAGACCCAGTACTTC.

The V gene is TRBV7-2, the J gene TRBJ2-7, with TRBD2 as a possible D gene (6 bases). CDR3 length equals 14 residues. The V and J ends lost 4 bases and 0 bases respectively, with 10 bases between them. Germline V CDR1 and CDR2: SGHTA, FQGNSA. The CDR3 sequence is CASSSFGSSYEQYF. In DNA, the CDR3 is TGTGCCAGCAGCTCATTCGGGAGCTCCTACGAGCAGTACTTC. Full variable domain (rest looked up from reference TRBV7-2 and TRBJ2-7): GAGVSQSPSNKVTEKGKDVELRCDPISGHTALYWYRQSLGQGLEFLIYFQGNSAPDKSGLPSDRFSAERTGGSVSTLTIQRTQQEDSAVYLCASSSFGSSYEQYFGPGTRLTVT.

V gene TRBV7-9 combines with J gene TRBJ2-7, with 11 nucleotides matching TRBD1. CDR3 length: 17 residues. V lost 4 bases, J lost 1 base, and 9 bases stayed unmatched. Germline loops: CDR1 SEHNR, CDR2 FQNEAQ (reference sequence). CDR3 bases: TGTGCCAGCAGCTCGGACAGGGGGCACGCCCTGTCCTACGAGCAGTACTTC. Its translation: CASSSDRGHALSYEQYF.

V is TRBV6-5 and J is TRBJ2-7, with 13 positions matching TRBD2. Germline-derived CDR1 and CDR2 are MNHEY and SVGAGI. The J segment lost 8 bases and the V segment lost 0 bases, leaving 7 bases of the junction unmatched. The CDR3 totals 16 residues. The CDR3 is CASSYSSQTSGRQQYF. Here the CDR3 DNA reads TGTGCCAGCAGTTACTCTTCCCAGACTAGCGGGAGGCAGCAGTACTTC.

This sequence joins TRBV9 and TRBJ1-4; D is uncertain. This CDR3 is 14 amino acids long. With 0 bases removed from V and 7 bases from J, the gap between germline ends came to 10 bases. CDR1 and CDR2 (germline): SGDLS, YYNGEE. This chain's CDR3 is CASSVGGEAEKLFF. The CDR3 DNA reads as TGTGCCAGCAGCGTAGGTGGGGAGGCTGAAAAACTGTTTTTT.

This clone was recorded only once. The V and J genes are TRBV28 and TRBJ2-2; no clear D. Trimming removed 2 bases at V and 1 base at J, with 8 bases between. From germline, CDR1 is MDHEN and CDR2 SYDVKM. This CDR3 has 15 amino acids. Here the CDR3 reads CASSLTAGNTGELFF. DNA for the CDR3: TGTGCCAGCAGTTTAACGGCAGGGAACACCGGGGAGCTGTTTTTT. The full variable domain, its missing parts supplied by reference TRBV28 and TRBJ2-2, is DVKVTQSSRYLVKRTGEKVFLECVQDMDHENMFWYRQDPGLGLRLIYFSYDVKMKEKGDIPEGYSVSREKKERFSLILESASTNQTSMYLCASSLTAGNTGELFFGEGSRLTVL.

The gene calls are TRBV29-1 and TRBJ1-2; D uncertain. The germline V and J ends were trimmed by 0 bases and 4 bases, with 9 bases remaining between them. The germline gives CDR1 SQVTM, CDR2 ANQGSEA. This CDR3 comprises 13 residues. CDR3 in DNA: TGCAGCGTTGAAGACGGAAACGTCTATGGCTACACCTTC. It is translated as CSVEDGNVYGYTF.

The chain employs TRBV15 and TRBJ2-5; 7 bases map to TRBD2. The CDR3 has 17 residues. V shed 1 base and J 5 bases; nucleotides not matched to a gene: 13. Germline values: CDR1 LNHNV, CDR2 YYDKDF (reference sequence). CDR3 nucleotide sequence: TGTGCCACCAGCAGAGGTTCGGGGCGCGGGGGAAAGGAGACCCAGTACTTC. Protein sequence: CATSRGSGRGGKETQYF. Full variable domain (outside the CDR3, taken from reference TRBV15 and TRBJ2-5): DAMVIQNPRYQVTQFGKPVTLSCSQTLNHNVMYWYQQKSSQAPKLLFHYYDKDFNNEADTPDNFQSRRPNTSFCFLDIRSPGLGDTAMYLCATSRGSGRGGKETQYFGPGTRLLVL.

A single count supports this clone. This specimen includes other DNA sequences encoding the same CDR3. The rearrangement links TRBV19 to TRBJ2-5; tentatively, D is TRBD2 (5 bases). This CDR3 is 13 amino acids long. The V end was cut by 8 bases, the J end by 4 bases, with 14 bases between. Germline assignment: CDR1 LNHDA and CDR2 SQIVND (reference sequence). The CDR3 DNA sequence: TGTGCCAGTGGTACCGCGGGTGGAGAGACCCAGTACTTC. Amino acid sequence: CASGTAGGETQYF.